The rows below give T cell receptor beta chains drawn from one sample of a study of spatial heterogeneity in lung cancer. Via MiXCR, TCRdb re-called the 5' RACE reads, giving one row per CDR3 protein. The sample holds fewer than 4,500 distinct CDR3 sequences, 8.4% seen once. Sequencing was performed on PBMCs, taken at surgery. All receptors derive from a female donor with early-stage non-small cell lung cancer. Each CDR3 is given with its conserved first and last residue. A D gene is named only where the DNA matches it firmly. Some rows have no size entry. The others give once, few or many, or a class for an expanded clone.

abundance: medium-sized
j_gene: TRBJ2-3
d_gene: TRBD2
v_gene: TRBV19
CDR3aa: CASSPQARTSGGTQYF

abundance: medium-sized
j_gene: TRBJ2-3
d_gene: NA
v_gene: TRBV10-3
CDR3aa: CAIQGGMDTDTQYF

abundance: NA
j_gene: TRBJ2-5
d_gene: NA
v_gene: TRBV20-1
CDR3aa: CSASQTGRETQYF

abundance: many
j_gene: TRBJ2-5
d_gene: NA
v_gene: TRBV29-1
CDR3aa: CSVDARDGQETQYF

abundance: few
j_gene: TRBJ2-5
d_gene: NA
v_gene: TRBV4-2
CDR3aa: CASSLSGGSGKETQYF

abundance: many
j_gene: TRBJ1-2
d_gene: NA
v_gene: TRBV12-5
CDR3aa: CASGLVPGYGYTF

abundance: medium-sized
j_gene: TRBJ2-3
d_gene: NA
v_gene: TRBV14
CDR3aa: CASSHSRHTDTQYF

abundance: medium-sized
j_gene: TRBJ1-6
d_gene: NA
v_gene: TRBV19
CDR3aa: CASLGDRPYNSPLHF

abundance: many
j_gene: TRBJ1-4
d_gene: NA
v_gene: TRBV11-2
CDR3aa: CASSVQLNEKLFF

abundance: medium-sized
j_gene: TRBJ2-2
d_gene: NA
v_gene: TRBV7-6
CDR3aa: CASSLFGPPEWLFF

abundance: few
j_gene: TRBJ1-2
d_gene: NA
v_gene: TRBV20-1
CDR3aa: CSAREWELGHTF

abundance: medium-sized
j_gene: TRBJ2-3
d_gene: NA
v_gene: TRBV11-3
CDR3aa: CASSLTSSTDTQYF

abundance: medium-sized
j_gene: TRBJ2-7
d_gene: NA
v_gene: TRBV7-2
CDR3aa: CASSPMRGAEQYF

abundance: medium-sized
j_gene: TRBJ2-7
d_gene: NA
v_gene: TRBV20-1
CDR3aa: CSAIPSEYEQYF

abundance: NA
j_gene: TRBJ1-2
d_gene: NA
v_gene: TRBV4-2
CDR3aa: CASSRNSKAGFYGYTF

abundance: NA
j_gene: TRBJ2-3
d_gene: TRBD2
v_gene: TRBV25-1
CDR3aa: CASGVGAGDTDTQYF

abundance: many
j_gene: TRBJ2-1
d_gene: NA
v_gene: TRBV5-1
CDR3aa: CASSLEVSYNEQFF

abundance: NA
j_gene: TRBJ1-5
d_gene: NA
v_gene: TRBV11-3
CDR3aa: CASSLDRRQPQHF

abundance: medium-sized
j_gene: TRBJ2-7
d_gene: NA
v_gene: TRBV6-5
CDR3aa: CASSNGNTYEQYF

abundance: many
j_gene: TRBJ2-2
d_gene: NA
v_gene: TRBV19
CDR3aa: CASSTPTGELFF

abundance: once
j_gene: TRBJ2-5
d_gene: TRBD2
v_gene: TRBV11-1
CDR3aa: CVSSKRLAGRQETQYF

abundance: many
j_gene: TRBJ1-2
d_gene: NA
v_gene: TRBV6-1
CDR3aa: CASKAGAQGYTF

abundance: many
j_gene: TRBJ2-5
d_gene: NA
v_gene: TRBV6-6
CDR3aa: CASSYSAVQETQYF

abundance: many
j_gene: TRBJ2-5
d_gene: TRBD2
v_gene: TRBV4-3
CDR3aa: CASSLWTSGGVETQYF

abundance: many
j_gene: TRBJ2-4
d_gene: NA
v_gene: TRBV15
CDR3aa: CATSRVAGGNIQYF

abundance: many
j_gene: TRBJ1-5
d_gene: TRBD1
v_gene: TRBV7-2
CDR3aa: CASSLVGQANQPQHF

abundance: many
j_gene: TRBJ2-6
d_gene: NA
v_gene: TRBV7-2
CDR3aa: CASSSAAGSGANVLTF

abundance: many
j_gene: TRBJ1-1
d_gene: NA
v_gene: TRBV7-2
CDR3aa: CASSSNFIEAFF

abundance: many
j_gene: TRBJ2-2
d_gene: TRBD1
v_gene: TRBV4-2
CDR3aa: CASSQGGTGSAGELFF

abundance: few
j_gene: TRBJ2-5
d_gene: NA
v_gene: TRBV3-1
CDR3aa: CASSHSFQETQYF

abundance: many
j_gene: TRBJ2-3
d_gene: NA
v_gene: TRBV18
CDR3aa: CASSPAAWAGRSTDTQYF

abundance: large
j_gene: TRBJ1-1
d_gene: NA
v_gene: TRBV20-1
CDR3aa: CSARDRSGVWGTEAFF

abundance: medium-sized
j_gene: TRBJ2-5
d_gene: TRBD2
v_gene: TRBV5-5
CDR3aa: CASSPPGRGGWETQYF

abundance: medium-sized
j_gene: TRBJ2-7
d_gene: NA
v_gene: TRBV12-3/TRBV12-4
CDR3aa: CASSLDRGTTYEQYF

abundance: NA
j_gene: TRBJ2-1
d_gene: TRBD2
v_gene: TRBV6-4
CDR3aa: CASSRLAGGLSEQFF

abundance: many
j_gene: TRBJ2-7
d_gene: TRBD1
v_gene: TRBV4-3
CDR3aa: CASSQERDSYEQYF

abundance: many
j_gene: TRBJ2-5
d_gene: NA
v_gene: TRBV5-1
CDR3aa: CASSNERHETQYF

abundance: many
j_gene: TRBJ1-1
d_gene: NA
v_gene: TRBV18
CDR3aa: CASSPPFGGRGTEAFF

abundance: medium-sized
j_gene: TRBJ1-6
d_gene: NA
v_gene: TRBV6-6
CDR3aa: CASSYARSYNSPLHF

abundance: many
j_gene: TRBJ2-2
d_gene: TRBD1
v_gene: TRBV2
CDR3aa: CASTATGRGTGELFF

abundance: many
j_gene: TRBJ2-5
d_gene: TRBD2
v_gene: TRBV4-2
CDR3aa: CASSLSLGGTHQETQYF

abundance: many
j_gene: TRBJ2-1
d_gene: TRBD2
v_gene: TRBV6-1
CDR3aa: CASSTGLAGGQGSYNEQFF

abundance: few
j_gene: TRBJ2-2
d_gene: TRBD2
v_gene: TRBV5-4
CDR3aa: CASSRTSGGFDTGELFF

abundance: many
j_gene: TRBJ1-5
d_gene: NA
v_gene: TRBV29-1
CDR3aa: CSPSRPLRFQHF

abundance: medium-sized
j_gene: TRBJ2-1
d_gene: TRBD2
v_gene: TRBV20-1
CDR3aa: CSARDLLAGRANEQFF

abundance: NA
j_gene: TRBJ1-6
d_gene: NA
v_gene: TRBV6-4
CDR3aa: CGSGERDDSPLHF

abundance: many
j_gene: TRBJ2-1
d_gene: NA
v_gene: TRBV3-1
CDR3aa: CASSPTTSHNEQFF

abundance: medium-sized
j_gene: TRBJ2-3
d_gene: TRBD1
v_gene: TRBV30
CDR3aa: CACDRGDTDTQYF

abundance: medium-sized
j_gene: TRBJ1-2
d_gene: TRBD1
v_gene: TRBV20-1
CDR3aa: CSARGPGTGYGYTF

abundance: many
j_gene: TRBJ2-7
d_gene: TRBD2
v_gene: TRBV12-3/TRBV12-4
CDR3aa: CASSGEGPNSYEQYF

abundance: many
j_gene: TRBJ1-6
d_gene: NA
v_gene: TRBV7-9
CDR3aa: CASSLADSPLHF

abundance: many
j_gene: TRBJ2-2
d_gene: NA
v_gene: TRBV4-2
CDR3aa: CASSQADWTVNTGELFF

abundance: once
j_gene: TRBJ2-7
d_gene: NA
v_gene: TRBV7-9
CDR3aa: CACSETDKVSYEQYF

abundance: few
j_gene: TRBJ2-7
d_gene: TRBD1
v_gene: TRBV9
CDR3aa: CASSGTQTGHGGYEQYF

abundance: many
j_gene: TRBJ2-2
d_gene: NA
v_gene: TRBV30
CDR3aa: CAWSARNTGELFF

abundance: few
j_gene: TRBJ1-6
d_gene: TRBD1
v_gene: TRBV4-1
CDR3aa: CASSQAGQGVNSPLHF

abundance: medium-sized
j_gene: TRBJ2-3
d_gene: NA
v_gene: TRBV7-3
CDR3aa: CASSLGEVGDTQYF

abundance: medium-sized
j_gene: TRBJ1-1
d_gene: NA
v_gene: TRBV12-3/TRBV12-4
CDR3aa: CASRAYEKAFF